Shown below are 12 T cell receptor beta chains from a single sample sequenced in a study of T-cell memory formation after mild COVID-19. TCRdb recomputed calls from the 5' RACE reads with MiXCR, one row per CDR3 protein. The profile shows approximately 300,000 distinct CDR3 sequences, roughly a fifth of them singletons. The specimen sequenced was PBMCs or a T cell subset sorted from them (not recorded which). All receptors derive from a man aged 18 to 35 who had mild COVID-19 (a few samples of this study predate the infection). Cell type and time point are not known.

The sample holds many counts of this clonotype. Mismatch with germline at one junction end may stem from a read error. The chain links TRBV12-3 or TRBV12-4 to TRBJ1-1; 9 nucleotides line up with TRBD1. The CDR3 contains 12 residues. The CDR3 here is CASRTGETEAFF. The DNA of the CDR3 is TGCGCCAGCAGGACAGGGGAAACTGAAGCTTTCTTT.

This clonotype has at least ten counts. The V gene is TRBV7-3, the J gene TRBJ1-1; unclear D gene. This CDR3 spans 13 amino acids. Looked up from germline, CDR1 is SGHTA and CDR2 is FQGTGA. Trimming cost V 2 bases and J 1 base, with 5 bases left between them. The CDR3 region is CASSLEGNTEAFF. CDR3 in DNA: TGTGCCAGCAGCTTAGAGGGGAACACTGAAGCTTTCTTT.

This chain uses TRBV20-1 with TRBJ2-2; D is perhaps TRBD1 (5 bases). Between the trimmed V and J ends, which lost 0 bases and 3 bases, there was a span of 8 bases. CDR3 length: 14 residues. CDR1 and CDR2 from the germline V gene are DFQATT and SNEGSKA (reference sequence). CDR3 protein: CSAREAGYTGELFF. CDR3 sequence (DNA): TGCAGTGCTAGAGAAGCAGGGTACACCGGGGAGCTGTTTTTT.

This clonotype has only a few counts. The chain has TRBV5-1 and TRBJ2-4, with D unresolved. V was clipped by 3 bases and J by 0 bases, with 4 bases between them. Germline CDR1 is SGHRS and CDR2 is YFSETQ. This CDR3 has 13 amino acids. Here the CDR3 reads CASSSEAKNIQYF. DNA for the CDR3: TGCGCCAGCAGCTCCGAAGCCAAAAACATTCAGTACTTC. Full variable domain (missing parts from reference TRBV5-1 and TRBJ2-4): KAGVTQTPRYLIKTRGQQVTLSCSPISGHRSVSWYQQTPGQGLQFLFEYFSETQRNKGNFPGRFSGRQFSNSRSEMNVSTLELGDSALYLCASSSEAKNIQYFGAGTRLSVL.

This clonotype turned up a few times. This chain connects TRBV28 to TRBJ1-2; no firm D call. The CDR3 runs 15 residues. Germline lookup yields CDR1 MDHEN and CDR2 SYDVKM. V dropped 2 bases and J dropped 3 bases, with 13 bases sitting between them. This chain's CDR3 is CASSLGPEGHYGYTF. In DNA, the CDR3 is TGTGCCAGCAGTTTAGGCCCCGAGGGTCACTATGGCTACACCTTC.

The rearrangement uses TRBV6-1 and TRBJ1-6, with 10 bases matching TRBD1. The germline CDR1 and CDR2 sequences are MNHNS and SASEGT. CDR3 length: 15 residues. The V and J ends lost 3 bases and 9 bases, in that order; junction bases with no gene match: 5. The CDR3 loop is CASSDGQGVGSPLHF. For the CDR3, the DNA is TGTGCCAGCAGTGACGGACAGGGGGTGGGTTCACCCCTCCACTTT.

This chain uses TRBV29-1 with TRBJ1-1; TRBD1 might be the D (6 bases). V gave up 0 bases and J gave up 1 base, with 15 bases separating them. There are 16 residues in the CDR3. CDR1 SQVTM and CDR2 ANQGSEA come from the germline V gene. CDR3 loop: CSVEDTDRGANTEAFF. The CDR3 DNA reads as TGCAGCGTTGAAGATACCGACCGGGGGGCGAACACTGAAGCTTTCTTT. Together with reference TRBV29-1 and TRBJ1-1, the CDR3 gives the full variable domain: SAVISQKPSRDICQRGTSLTIQCQVDSQVTMMFWYRQQPGQSLTLIATANQGSEATYESGFVIDKFPISRPNLTFSTLTVSNMSPEDSSIYLCSVEDTDRGANTEAFFGQGTRLTVV.

The J gene is TRBJ2-2, the V gene TRBV9; D is possibly TRBD2 (7 bases). CDR1 and CDR2 (germline): SGDLS, YYNGEE. V was pared by 1 base and J by 4 bases, with 17 bases between. CDR3 length: 17 residues. In DNA form, the CDR3 reads TGTGCCAGCAGCGTACGGGGGGCAGGGGCTCTCACCGGGGAGCTGTTTTTT. It translates to CASSVRGAGALTGELFF.

The genes are TRBV7-2 and TRBJ1-3; 9 nucleotides match TRBD1. J lost 4 bases, V lost 3 bases, and 4 bases had no gene match. The CDR3 runs to 15 residues. Germline V lookup: CDR1 SGHTA, CDR2 FQGNSA. The chain's CDR3 is CASSFGDRAGNTIYF. The DNA of the CDR3 is TGTGCCAGCAGCTTTGGGGACAGGGCGGGAAACACCATATATTTT. Variable domain in full (rest from reference TRBV7-2 and TRBJ1-3): GAGVSQSPSNKVTEKGKDVELRCDPISGHTALYWYRQSLGQGLEFLIYFQGNSAPDKSGLPSDRFSAERTGGSVSTLTIQRTQQEDSAVYLCASSFGDRAGNTIYFGEGSWLTVV.

This clonotype was seen more than once but under ten times. The chain combines TRBV5-4 with TRBJ2-2; possibly TRBD2 for D (6 bases). This CDR3 has 15 residues. The V gene's germline CDR1 is SGHNT and CDR2 YYREEE (reference sequence). Trimming left V 4 bases short and J 4 bases short, with 14 bases between. In DNA form, the CDR3 reads TGTGCCAGCAGCGGCTCTAGCGTAGGCACCGGGGAGCTGTTTTTT. It translates to CASSGSSVGTGELFF.

This clonotype was counted a few times. The chain recombines TRBV6-5 with TRBJ1-1, with D hard to call. CDR1 is MNHEY and CDR2 is SVGAGI in the germline V gene. There are 12 residues in the CDR3. The V end lost 6 bases, the J end lost 2 bases, and 7 bases lay between the germline ends. CDR3 DNA: TGTGCCAGCAGCCAATATAACACTGAAGCTTTCTTT. Protein product: CASSQYNTEAFF.

V is TRBV12-3 or TRBV12-4 and J is TRBJ2-5; 8 bases fit TRBD1. The length of the CDR3 is 14 residues. V shed 3 bases and J 5 bases; nucleotides not matched to a gene: 5. The CDR3 nucleotides read TGTGCCAGCAGTTTTCAGGACAGGGAGGAGACCCAGTACTTC. It yields the protein CASSFQDREETQYF.